The 27 T cell receptor beta chains reported below all come from one sample, sequenced in a study of cytomegalovirus exposure and HLA in healthy donors. With 60 Vbeta and 13 Jbeta primers, the PCR was carried out. TCRdb's copy holds only in-frame clones and misses some; the assay was immunoSEQ multiplex PCR. The profile shows about 130,000 clones, about three quarters of them singletons. Sequencing input: PBMCs. Source of these receptors: a man aged 50 to 59 in good health and CMV-seronegative.

V is TRBV19 and J is TRBJ2-7; 7 bases fit TRBD1. There are 14 residues in the CDR3. Germline trimming cut 5 bases from V and 4 bases from J; bases unmatched to any gene: 8. Germline CDR1 and CDR2: LNHDA and SQIVND (reference sequence). The CDR3 nucleotides read TGTGCCAGTAGTCGCAGACAGGGAGATTACGAGCAGTACTTC. It yields the protein CASSRRQGDYEQYF.

V gene TRBV28 combines with J gene TRBJ1-1, with D perhaps TRBD1 (5 bases). V lost 8 bases, J lost 1 base, and 20 bases lay in between. CDR3 length: 16 amino acids. Germline CDR1 and CDR2: MDHEN and SYDVKM. CDR3 amino acids: CASDWGAGTENTEAFF. The CDR3 coding sequence is TGTGCCAGCGATTGGGGTGCCGGGACTGAGAACACTGAAGCTTTCTTT. Filled out from reference TRBV28 and TRBJ1-1, the complete variable domain reads DVKVTQSSRYLVKRTGEKVFLECVQDMDHENMFWYRQDPGLGLRLIYFSYDVKMKEKGDIPEGYSVSREKKERFSLILESASTNQTSMYLCASDWGAGTENTEAFFGQGTRLTVV.

The chain is built from TRBV7-9 and TRBJ2-3; no clear D gene. CDR3 length: 14 amino acids. Germline CDR1 SEHNR, CDR2 FQNEAQ (reference sequence). Trimming left V 1 base short and J 4 bases short, with 9 bases between. CDR3 region: CASSLDVVADTQYF. The CDR3 coding sequence is TGTGCCAGCAGCTTAGACGTAGTCGCAGATACGCAGTATTTT.

Concerning this clone: Other DNA sequences in this specimen translate into the identical CDR3. The V gene is TRBV4-2, the J gene TRBJ1-2; no reliable D call. The CDR3 spans 14 residues. V gave up 4 bases and J gave up 8 bases, with 17 bases separating them. The V gene's germline CDR1 is LGHNA and CDR2 YNFKEQ. Here the CDR3 DNA reads TGTGCCAGCAGCCCTCAGGCGGGAAGCTACGGCTACACCTTC. It yields the protein CASSPQAGSYGYTF.

This sequence joins TRBV25-1 and TRBJ2-3; 9 bases map to TRBD1. The V gene end was trimmed by 1 base and the J gene end by 3 bases; junction bases not matched to a gene: 8. From germline, CDR1 is MGHDK and CDR2 SYGVNS. CDR3 length: 17 amino acids. Here the CDR3 DNA reads TGTGCCAGCAGTGAATTTGAGGGGACAGGGACAACAGATACGCAGTATTTT. Protein product: CASSEFEGTGTTDTQYF.

This clone was picked up one time. DNA for the CDR3: TGTGCCAGCAGCTTTAATGTTGGCGGTAATTCACCCCTCCACTTT. Translating it yields CASSFNVGGNSPLHF. The gene calls are TRBV5-4 and TRBJ1-6; D is unclear. Per the germline V gene, CDR1 is SGHNT and CDR2 is YYREEE (reference sequence). The V gene lost 2 bases and the J gene lost 6 bases, with 12 bases spanning the gap. The CDR3 is 15 amino acids.

The V call is TRBV5-6, the J call TRBJ2-7; TRBD2 is a possible D gene (5 bases). Germline-derived CDR1 and CDR2 are SGHDT and YYEEEE. Between the trimmed V and J ends, which lost 0 bases and 6 bases, there was a span of 10 bases. CDR3 length: 13 amino acids. The CDR3 bases are TGTGCCAGCAGCTTGGGAGCCCGGGGCGAGCAGTACTTC. Residues: CASSLGARGEQYF.

The rearrangement links TRBV19 to TRBJ1-5, with D unresolved. This CDR3 region has 16 residues. V lost 4 bases and J 1 base, leaving 14 bases between the germline ends. The germline V gene encodes CDR1 LNHDA and CDR2 SQIVND (reference sequence). CDR3 DNA sequence: TGTGCCAGTAGTACCCGTTCAGGTTTAAGCAATCAGCCCCAGCATTTT. This gives the protein CASSTRSGLSNQPQHF. Looking up the rest from reference TRBV19 and TRBJ1-5 gives the full variable domain: DGGITQSPKYLFRKEGQNVTLSCEQNLNHDAMYWYRQDPGQGLRLIYYSQIVNDFQKGDIAEGYSVSREKKESFPLTVTSAQKNPTAFYLCASSTRSGLSNQPQHFGDGTRLSIL.

V is TRBV4-1 and J is TRBJ2-3, with 8 bases fitting TRBD2. The germline gives CDR1 MGHRA, CDR2 YSYEKL. V lost 5 bases, J lost 0 bases, and 10 bases stayed unmatched. This CDR3 has 17 residues. The CDR3 loop is CASSNPTASGSTDTQYF. As DNA, the CDR3 is TGCGCCAGCAGCAACCCGACAGCTAGCGGGAGCACAGATACGCAGTATTTT.

This chain links TRBV7-8 with TRBJ1-6; D remains ambiguous. The germline V gene encodes CDR1 SGHVS and CDR2 FQNEAQ. The V end was cut by 2 bases, the J end by 0 bases, with 8 bases between. The CDR3 loop spans 16 amino acids. This CDR3 reads CASSLTEDSYNSPLHF. The CDR3 nucleotides read TGTGCCAGCAGCTTAACGGAGGACTCCTATAATTCACCCCTCCACTTT.

This clone was picked up a small number of times. The chain joins TRBV19 to TRBJ2-1; 7 bases line up with TRBD1. This CDR3 region has 14 residues. Trimming took 5 bases from V and 8 from J; bases not matched to a gene: 9. Germline CDR1 and CDR2: LNHDA and SQIVND (reference sequence). The CDR3, as DNA: TGTGCCAGTAGTTGGCGCAGGGGGTCGGATGAGCAGTTCTTC. Its protein is CASSWRRGSDEQFF.

The gene calls are TRBV4-1 and TRBJ2-1, with 15 bases that match TRBD2. In germline, CDR1 is MGHRA, CDR2 YSYEKL. Trimming removed 2 bases from V and 4 bases from J; junction bases left unmatched: 3. The CDR3 consists of 17 residues. CDR3 nucleotides: TGCGCCAGCAGCCAACAAGGACTAGCGGGGGGGTACAATGAGCAGTTCTTC. Translation gives CASSQQGLAGGYNEQFF.

The V gene is TRBV29-1, the J gene TRBJ2-6, with D possibly TRBD2 on 6 matching bases. Germline CDR1 is SQVTM and CDR2 is ANQGSEA. V was shortened by 5 bases and J by 2 bases, with 19 bases between the two germline ends. The CDR3 is 17 amino acids. CDR3 amino acids: CSVSSGTPITGANVLTF. CDR3 sequence (DNA): TGCAGCGTTTCTTCCGGGACTCCGATTACTGGGGCCAACGTCCTGACTTTC.

The J gene is TRBJ1-2, the V gene TRBV15; D is undetermined. The germline V gene has CDR1 LNHNV and CDR2 YYDKDF (reference sequence). Trimming stripped 3 bases from V and 2 bases from J, with 10 bases between. The CDR3 consists of 14 residues. The CDR3 spells CATSREDGNYGYTF. The DNA of the CDR3 is TGTGCCACCAGCAGGGAGGACGGAAACTATGGCTACACCTTC.

This clone showed up just once. This rearrangement joins TRBV2 to TRBJ1-2, with unresolved D. The germline gives CDR1 SNHLY, CDR2 FYNNEI. The CDR3 spans 13 residues. Trimming stripped 6 bases from V and 2 bases from J, with 10 bases between. CDR3 region: CASRAGDNYGYTF. The CDR3 nucleotides are TGTGCCAGCAGGGCAGGTGACAACTATGGCTACACCTTC. The full variable domain, completed using reference TRBV2 and TRBJ1-2, is EPEVTQTPSHQVTQMGQEVILRCVPISNHLYFYWYRQILGQKVEFLVSFYNNEISEKSEIFDDQFSVERPDGSNFTLKIRSTKLEDSAMYFCASRAGDNYGYTFGSGTRLTVV.

The chain couples TRBV9 to TRBJ2-3; 9 bases map to TRBD2. With V trimmed by 2 bases and J by 5 bases, 12 bases remained unmatched. CDR1 and CDR2 from the germline V gene are SGDLS and YYNGEE. The CDR3 sequence is 17 residues long. CDR3 DNA: TGTGCCAGCAGCGTGGGCCCGGGCGGGGGGGCGGGAGATACGCAGTATTTT. As protein: CASSVGPGGGAGDTQYF. The variable domain in full, completed from reference TRBV9 and TRBJ2-3, reads DSGVTQTPKHLITATGQRVTLRCSPRSGDLSVYWYQQSLDQGLQFLIQYYNGEERAKGNILERFSAQQFPDLHSELNLSSLELGDSALYFCASSVGPGGGAGDTQYFGPGTRLTVL.

The chain employs TRBV5-5 and TRBJ1-4; D unclear. From germline, CDR1 is SGHKS and CDR2 YYEKEE (reference sequence). The ends were cut back, 2 bases at V and 5 bases at J, with 16 bases in the middle. CDR3 length: 16 amino acids. CDR3 amino acids: CASSLGSGRTNEKLFF. The CDR3 nucleotides are TGTGCCAGCAGCTTAGGCAGCGGAAGAACGAATGAAAAACTGTTTTTT.

The rearrangement links TRBV4-1 to TRBJ1-5, with TRBD1 matching 11 bases. Germline V gene data show CDR1 as MGHRA and CDR2 as YSYEKL. This CDR3 has 15 amino acids. After removal of 1 base from V and 6 bases from J, the junction contained 2 bases not matched to a gene. CDR3 coding DNA: TGCGCCAGCAGCCAAGGGGACAGGGGGTTTCAGCCCCAGCATTTT. Residues: CASSQGDRGFQPQHF.

This chain uses TRBV30 with TRBJ1-5; D is uncertain. There are 14 residues in the CDR3. The ends were cut back, 0 bases at V and 3 bases at J, with 9 bases in the middle. CDR1 GTSNPN and CDR2 SVGIG come from the germline V gene (reference sequence). DNA of the CDR3: TGTGCCTGGAGTGTATTCGGGTACAATCAGCCCCAGCATTTT. Its protein is CAWSVFGYNQPQHF.

The chain links TRBV4-1 to TRBJ2-7; 10 bases map to TRBD2. This CDR3 region has 15 residues. CDR1 and CDR2 (germline): MGHRA, YSYEKL. V lost 4 bases and J lost 2; bases outside the gene matches: 5. The CDR3 nucleotides are TGCGCCAGCAGCCCCGGGACTAGCGTAACCTACGAGCAGTACTTC. Translated: CASSPGTSVTYEQYF.

The V call is TRBV4-2, the J call TRBJ1-2; D gene ambiguous. The CDR3 runs to 15 residues. CDR1 is LGHNA and CDR2 is YNFKEQ in the germline V gene. V was trimmed by 0 bases and J by 3 bases, leaving 11 bases between them. As DNA, the CDR3 is TGTGCCAGCAGCCAAGATCTTTCCCCCGACTATGGCTACACCTTC. It encodes CASSQDLSPDYGYTF.

The chain is built from TRBV28 and TRBJ1-2, with 7 bases matching TRBD1. V lost 6 bases to trimming and J lost 7 bases; unmatched junction nucleotides: 5. The CDR3 has 12 residues. The germline V gene encodes CDR1 MDHEN and CDR2 SYDVKM. CDR3 in amino acids: CASSSDRFGYTF. The CDR3 region has the DNA TGTGCCAGCAGCTCGGACAGGTTTGGCTACACCTTC.

Here the CDR3 reads CASSLDPRDTSLGGYTF. The CDR3, as DNA: TGTGCCAGCAGTCTCGATCCGAGGGACACCAGTTTGGGTGGCTACACCTTC. The chain employs TRBV5-5 and TRBJ1-2, with D perhaps TRBD1 (6 bases). Trimming stripped 5 bases from V and 7 bases from J, with 27 bases between. The CDR3 contains 17 residues. Germline V CDR1 and CDR2: SGHKS, YYEKEE (reference sequence).

This clone was recorded only once. The chain uses TRBV5-1 and TRBJ1-1, with a weak D call TRBD1 (6 bases). CDR1 is SGHRS and CDR2 is YFSETQ in the germline V gene. The CDR3 contains 13 residues. Trimming stripped 0 bases from V and 4 bases from J, with 7 bases between. The CDR3 DNA is TGCGCCAGCAGCTTGGGACAGGCCACTGAAGCTTTCTTT. Protein: CASSLGQATEAFF.

DNA of the CDR3: TGTGCCAGCAGCCTAAACAGGGAGGGCACTGAAGCTTTCTTT. This sequence encodes CASSLNREGTEAFF. This chain links TRBV6-5 with TRBJ1-1, with a possible D match to TRBD1 (6 bases). The ends were cut back, 6 bases at V and 4 bases at J, with 15 bases in the middle. The CDR3 contains 14 residues. The V gene's germline CDR1 is MNHEY and CDR2 SVGAGI.

The rearrangement joins TRBV9 to TRBJ2-1, with 7 bases identical to TRBD2. The CDR3 has 16 residues. Germline assignment: CDR1 SGDLS and CDR2 YYNGEE. V shed 0 bases, J shed 3 bases, and the junction held 6 bases outside the gene matches. This CDR3 reads CASSVEPGGYYNEQFF. The CDR3 nucleotides are TGTGCCAGCAGCGTAGAGCCGGGGGGTTACTACAATGAGCAGTTCTTC.

The chain carries TRBV14 and TRBJ1-6; 7 nucleotides agree with TRBD1. The length of the CDR3 is 13 residues. Losses at the gene ends were 7 bases for V and 10 bases for J; bases not matched to a gene: 7. CDR1 SGHDN and CDR2 FVKESK come from the germline V gene. The DNA of the CDR3 is TGTGCCAGCAAGTCAGGGGGTTCCTCACCCCTCCACTTT. Its translation is CASKSGGSSPLHF.